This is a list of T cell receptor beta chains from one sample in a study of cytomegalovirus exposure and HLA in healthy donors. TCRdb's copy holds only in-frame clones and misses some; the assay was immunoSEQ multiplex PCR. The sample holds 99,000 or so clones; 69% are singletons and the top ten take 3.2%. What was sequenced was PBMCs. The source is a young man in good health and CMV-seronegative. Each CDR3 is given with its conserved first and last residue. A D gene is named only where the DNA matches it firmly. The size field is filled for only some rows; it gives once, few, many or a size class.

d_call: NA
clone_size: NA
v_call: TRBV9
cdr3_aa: CASSVEAGAVYGYTF

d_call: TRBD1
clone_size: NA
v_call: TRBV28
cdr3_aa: CASSLGDRVADTQYF

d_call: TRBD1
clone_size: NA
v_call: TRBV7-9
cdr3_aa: CASSVGTGKQYF

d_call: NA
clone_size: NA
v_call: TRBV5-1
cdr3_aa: CASSSNIQGSEAFF

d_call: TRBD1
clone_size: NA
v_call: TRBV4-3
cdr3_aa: CASSQGGQANIQYF

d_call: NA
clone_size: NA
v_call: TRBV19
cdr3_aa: CASKTQLNTEAFF

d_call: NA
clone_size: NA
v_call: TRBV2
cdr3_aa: CASSVGGSNTEAFF

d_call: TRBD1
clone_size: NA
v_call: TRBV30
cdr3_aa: CAWSVRGQGSYGYTF

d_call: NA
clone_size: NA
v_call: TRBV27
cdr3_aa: CASSSRGSRNTEAFF

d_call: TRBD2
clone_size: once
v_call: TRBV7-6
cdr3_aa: CASSPRLAGSGETQYF

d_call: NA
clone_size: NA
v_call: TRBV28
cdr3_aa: CASSLTAFNEKLFF

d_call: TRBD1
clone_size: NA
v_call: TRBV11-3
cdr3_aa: CASSLWGGPGGSYEQYF

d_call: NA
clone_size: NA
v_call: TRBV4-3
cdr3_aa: CASSQDSSNTGELFF

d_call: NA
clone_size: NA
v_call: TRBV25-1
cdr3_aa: CASSDTTGKDTDTQYF

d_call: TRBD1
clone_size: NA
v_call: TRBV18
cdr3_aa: CASSPTGTAISGANVLTF

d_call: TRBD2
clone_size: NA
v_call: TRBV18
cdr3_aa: CASSPGLAGVDEQYF

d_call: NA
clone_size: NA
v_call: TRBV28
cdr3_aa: CASSGGIEPYEQYF

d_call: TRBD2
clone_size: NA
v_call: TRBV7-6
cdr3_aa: CASSPSGTSYNEQFF

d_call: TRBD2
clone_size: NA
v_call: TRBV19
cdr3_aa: CASSSTRLAGVDEQFF